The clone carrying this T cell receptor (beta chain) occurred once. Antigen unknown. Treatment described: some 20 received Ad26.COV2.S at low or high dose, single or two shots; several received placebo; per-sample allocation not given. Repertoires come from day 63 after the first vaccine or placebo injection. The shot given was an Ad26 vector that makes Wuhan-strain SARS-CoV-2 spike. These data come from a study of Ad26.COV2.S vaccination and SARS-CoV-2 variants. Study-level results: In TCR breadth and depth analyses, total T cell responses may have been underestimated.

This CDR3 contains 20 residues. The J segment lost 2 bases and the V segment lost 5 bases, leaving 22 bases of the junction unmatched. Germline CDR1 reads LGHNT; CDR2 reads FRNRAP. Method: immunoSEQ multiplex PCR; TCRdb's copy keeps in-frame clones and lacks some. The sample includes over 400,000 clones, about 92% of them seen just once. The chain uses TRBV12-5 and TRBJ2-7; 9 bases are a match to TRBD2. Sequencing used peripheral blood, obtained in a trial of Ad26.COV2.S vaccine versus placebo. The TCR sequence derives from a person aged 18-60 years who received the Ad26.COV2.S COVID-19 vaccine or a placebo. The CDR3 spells CASGPGTASVSGGVTYEQYF. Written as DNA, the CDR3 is TGTGCTAGTGGTCCTGGGACAGCGAGCGTTAGCGGGGGAGTAACCTACGAGCAGTACTTC.